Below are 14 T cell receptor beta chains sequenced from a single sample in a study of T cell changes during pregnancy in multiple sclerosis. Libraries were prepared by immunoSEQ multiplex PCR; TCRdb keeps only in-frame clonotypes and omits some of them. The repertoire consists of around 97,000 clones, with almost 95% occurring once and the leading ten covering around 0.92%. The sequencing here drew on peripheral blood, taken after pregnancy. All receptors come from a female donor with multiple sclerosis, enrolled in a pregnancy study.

The CDR3 reads CSVVSTIDEQFF. CDR3 nucleotide sequence: TGCAGCGTTGTGTCCACTATTGATGAGCAGTTCTTC. The chain joins TRBV29-1 to TRBJ2-1, with D hard to call. The V end lost 4 bases, the J end lost 8 bases, and 12 bases lay between the germline ends. CDR1 and CDR2 (germline): SQVTM, ANQGSEA. The CDR3 has 12 residues.

For the CDR3, the DNA is TGTGCCAGCTCACCAACTAGCGGGGATACAGATACGCAGTATTTT. Its translation: CASSPTSGDTDTQYF. This chain joins TRBV18 and TRBJ2-3; 10 bases line up with TRBD2. The CDR3 loop spans 15 amino acids. V lost 2 bases and J lost 3; bases outside the gene matches: 2. Germline V gene lookup returns CDR1 KGHSH and CDR2 LQKENI.

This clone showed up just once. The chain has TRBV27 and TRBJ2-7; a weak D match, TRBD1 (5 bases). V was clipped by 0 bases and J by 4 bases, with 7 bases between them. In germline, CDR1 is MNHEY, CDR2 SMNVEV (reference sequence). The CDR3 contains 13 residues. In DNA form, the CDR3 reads TGTGCCAGCAGTTTATCACAGGATTACGAGCAGTACTTC. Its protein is CASSLSQDYEQYF.

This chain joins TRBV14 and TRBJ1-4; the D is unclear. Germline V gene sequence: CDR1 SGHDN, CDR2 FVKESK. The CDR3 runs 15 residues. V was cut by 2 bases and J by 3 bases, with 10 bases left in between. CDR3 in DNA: TGTGCCAGCAGCCAACGGACTCGTCCTAATGAAAAACTGTTTTTT. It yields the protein CASSQRTRPNEKLFF. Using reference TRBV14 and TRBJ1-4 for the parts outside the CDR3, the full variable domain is EAGVTQFPSHSVIEKGQTVTLRCDPISGHDNLYWYRRVMGKEIKFLLHFVKESKQDESGMPNNRFLAERTGGTYSTLKVQPAELEDSGVYFCASSQRTRPNEKLFFGSGTQLSVL.

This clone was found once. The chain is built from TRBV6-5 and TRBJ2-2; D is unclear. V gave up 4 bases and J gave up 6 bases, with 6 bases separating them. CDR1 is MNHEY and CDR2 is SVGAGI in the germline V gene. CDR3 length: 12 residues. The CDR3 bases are TGTGCCAGCAGTTCCGCGGCCGGGGAGCTGTTTTTT. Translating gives CASSSAAGELFF.

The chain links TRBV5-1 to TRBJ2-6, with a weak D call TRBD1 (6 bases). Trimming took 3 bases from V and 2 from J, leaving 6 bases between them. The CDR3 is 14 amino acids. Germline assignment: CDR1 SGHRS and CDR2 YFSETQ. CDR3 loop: CASSWTAGANVLTF. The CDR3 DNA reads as TGCGCCAGCAGCTGGACAGCTGGGGCCAACGTCCTGACTTTC.

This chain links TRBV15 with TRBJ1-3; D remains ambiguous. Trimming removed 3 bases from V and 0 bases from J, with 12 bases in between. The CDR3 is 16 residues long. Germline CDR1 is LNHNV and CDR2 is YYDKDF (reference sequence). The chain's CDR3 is CATSSPGGLSGNTIYF. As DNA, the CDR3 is TGTGCCACCAGCAGCCCCGGAGGCCTCTCTGGAAACACCATATATTTT.

The CDR3 protein is CASSQDRTTYTGELFF. The CDR3 DNA is TGCGCCAGCAGCCAAGACCGTACTACTTACACCGGGGAGCTGTTTTTT. This chain uses TRBV4-1 with TRBJ2-2; D remains ambiguous. Between the trimmed V and J ends, which lost 0 bases and 3 bases, there was a span of 11 bases. The V gene's germline CDR1 is MGHRA and CDR2 YSYEKL. This CDR3 is 16 amino acids long.

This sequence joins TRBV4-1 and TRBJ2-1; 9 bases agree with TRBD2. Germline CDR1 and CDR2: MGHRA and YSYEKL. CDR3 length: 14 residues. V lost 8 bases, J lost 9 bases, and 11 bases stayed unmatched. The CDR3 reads CASHPAGGTGEQFF. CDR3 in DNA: TGCGCCAGCCACCCAGCGGGAGGCACCGGTGAGCAGTTCTTC.

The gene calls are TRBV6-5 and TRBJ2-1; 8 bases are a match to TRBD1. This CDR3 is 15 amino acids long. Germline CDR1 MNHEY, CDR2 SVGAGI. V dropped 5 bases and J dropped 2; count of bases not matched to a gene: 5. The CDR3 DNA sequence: TGTGCCAGCAGTAAAACAGGGGGTACCTACAATGAGCAGTTCTTC. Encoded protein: CASSKTGGTYNEQFF.

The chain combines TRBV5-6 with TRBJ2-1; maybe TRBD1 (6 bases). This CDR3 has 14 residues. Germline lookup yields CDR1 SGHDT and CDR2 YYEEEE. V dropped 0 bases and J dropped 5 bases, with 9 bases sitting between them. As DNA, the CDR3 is TGTGCCAGCAGCTTGGGACAGGAAGACAATGAGCAGTTCTTC. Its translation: CASSLGQEDNEQFF.

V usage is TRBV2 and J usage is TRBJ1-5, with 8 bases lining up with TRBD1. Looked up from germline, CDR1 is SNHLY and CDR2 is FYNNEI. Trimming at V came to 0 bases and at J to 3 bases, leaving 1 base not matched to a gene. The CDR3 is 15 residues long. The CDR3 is CASSEAGQVNQPQHF. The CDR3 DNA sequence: TGTGCCAGCAGTGAAGCGGGACAGGTCAATCAGCCCCAGCATTTT.

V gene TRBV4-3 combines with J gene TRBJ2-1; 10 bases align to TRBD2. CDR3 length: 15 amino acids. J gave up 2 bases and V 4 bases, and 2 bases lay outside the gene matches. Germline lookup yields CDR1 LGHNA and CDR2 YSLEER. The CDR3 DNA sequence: TGCGCCAGCAGCCGGAGCGGGGGGGCCTACAATGAGCAGTTCTTC. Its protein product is CASSRSGGAYNEQFF.

DNA of the CDR3: TGTGCCAGCAGCTTGGTCCGGGACGAGCAGTACTTC. This sequence encodes CASSLVRDEQYF. The chain couples TRBV7-6 to TRBJ2-7, with D uncertain. The CDR3 contains 12 residues. CDR1 SGHVS and CDR2 FNYEAQ come from the germline V gene. The germline V and J ends were trimmed by 3 bases and 5 bases, with 8 bases remaining between them.